A single sample is the source of the 32 T cell receptor beta chains below, sequenced in a study of blood T cells in healthy people across ages. Using a J-beta primer mix together with a sample-barcoded 5' primer, a second PCR was run for about 6 to 11 cycles. One entry per CDR3 protein results from TCRdb running MiXCR on the 5' RACE reads. The sample lists over 600,000 distinct CDR3 sequences, around 21% seen once, with 3.6% in the top ten. The sequenced material came from blood. These TCRs come from a man aged 65 to 79 in good health.

This clonotype was found many times. The chain combines TRBV29-1 with TRBJ1-4; perhaps TRBD1 as D (5 bases). Germline CDR1 is SQVTM and CDR2 is ANQGSEA. V was pared by 4 bases and J by 8 bases, with 14 bases between. The CDR3 runs to 13 residues. CDR3 amino acids: CSVGLQAGEKLFF. CDR3 DNA sequence: TGCAGCGTTGGGTTACAGGCGGGAGAAAAACTGTTTTTT.

The rearrangement links TRBV5-1 to TRBJ1-5; no reliable D call. The CDR3 has 15 amino acids. V lost 6 bases and J lost 2, with 15 bases in between. Germline V lookup: CDR1 SGHRS, CDR2 YFSETQ. CDR3 nucleotides: TGCGCCAGCATCCCGGTCCTGGAGGGCAATCAGCCCCAGCATTTT. Protein: CASIPVLEGNQPQHF. The whole variable domain, remainder taken from reference TRBV5-1 and TRBJ1-5, is KAGVTQTPRYLIKTRGQQVTLSCSPISGHRSVSWYQQTPGQGLQFLFEYFSETQRNKGNFPGRFSGRQFSNSRSEMNVSTLELGDSALYLCASIPVLEGNQPQHFGDGTRLSIL.

J is TRBJ2-1 and V is TRBV20-1; TRBD2 aligns across 13 bases. Germline trimming cut 6 bases from V and 13 bases from J; bases unmatched to any gene: 15. This CDR3 is 15 amino acids long. Germline values: CDR1 DFQATT, CDR2 SNEGSKA (reference sequence). CDR3 DNA sequence: TGCAGTGCGCTTACTAGCGGGAGGGCCTCACACACACAGTTCTTC. Protein sequence: CSALTSGRASHTQFF.

V usage is TRBV12-3 or TRBV12-4 and J usage is TRBJ1-4; 7 bases are a match to TRBD1. With V trimmed by 6 bases and J by 4 bases, 8 bases remained unmatched. The CDR3 loop spans 15 amino acids. In nucleotides, the CDR3 is TGTGCCAGCAGCCCACAGGGGCCTCATAATGAAAAACTGTTTTTT. It encodes CASSPQGPHNEKLFF.

This clonotype was detected many times. The chain recombines TRBV2 with TRBJ1-1; D is ambiguous. This CDR3 has 15 residues. CDR1 and CDR2 from the germline V gene are SNHLY and FYNNEI. Trimming took 1 base from V and 0 from J, leaving 9 bases between them. The CDR3 coding sequence is TGTGCCAGCAGTGAAGACTCCTTCATGAACACTGAAGCTTTCTTT. It is translated as CASSEDSFMNTEAFF.

The V gene is TRBV14, the J gene TRBJ1-5; 7 bases agree with TRBD1. From germline, CDR1 is SGHDN and CDR2 FVKESK. The CDR3 consists of 15 residues. The V and J ends lost 4 bases and 4 bases, in that order; junction bases with no gene match: 7. The CDR3 is CASSRDRVPNQPQHF. CDR3 in DNA: TGTGCCAGCAGCCGCGACAGGGTCCCGAATCAGCCCCAGCATTTT.

V and J are TRBV20-1 and TRBJ2-5; D unclear. The CDR3 is 15 residues long. V lost 0 bases and J 5 bases, leaving 16 bases between the germline ends. In germline, CDR1 is DFQATT, CDR2 SNEGSKA (reference sequence). The CDR3 DNA follows: TGCAGTGCTAGAGATCTACAGTCCTTTAGCGAGACCCAGTACTTC. It encodes CSARDLQSFSETQYF.

The J gene is TRBJ2-7, the V gene TRBV14, with 11 bases fitting TRBD2. V lost 5 bases to trimming and J lost 7 bases; unmatched junction nucleotides: 13. Germline-derived CDR1 and CDR2 are SGHDN and FVKESK. The CDR3 extends over 16 amino acids. The CDR3 region has the DNA TGTGCCAGCAGCGACCAAGCCGGGACTAGCGGCTGGGAGCAGTACTTC. It translates to CASSDQAGTSGWEQYF.

Regarding this clonotype: One end of the junction fails to match germline, which may point to a read error. The rearrangement joins TRBV7-9 to TRBJ2-1, with D tentatively TRBD1 (6 bases). Germline V gene data show CDR1 as SEHNR and CDR2 as FQNEAQ (reference sequence). The CDR3 totals 13 residues. In DNA form, the CDR3 reads TGTGCCAGCAGCTTGCCGGGACACCTTTTGTTGGTCTTC. Amino acid sequence: CASSLPGHLLLVF.

In the case of this clonotype: Because the CDR3 is missing its conserved closing phenylalanine or tryptophan, this is likely a read error. V is TRBV20-1 and J is TRBJ2-5, with TRBD2 as a possible D gene (6 bases). This CDR3 spans 13 amino acids. Germline lookup yields CDR1 DFQATT and CDR2 SNEGSKA (reference sequence). Trimming cost V 7 bases and J 5 bases, with 17 bases left between them. The CDR3 here is CSVEEGRRETQYL. The CDR3, as DNA: TGCAGTGTTGAGGAGGGCAGACGGGAGACCCAGTACCTC.

This clonotype has just a few counts. CDR3 nucleotide sequence: TGTGCCAGCAGCCTAGGGATTTGGGGCACCGGGGAGCTGTTTTTT. It translates to CASSLGIWGTGELFF. V is TRBV7-2 and J is TRBJ2-2; D uncertain. Germline V lookup: CDR1 SGHTA, CDR2 FQGNSA. The CDR3 consists of 15 residues. With 5 bases removed from V and 4 bases from J, the gap between germline ends came to 14 bases.

As regards this clonotype: No conserved phenylalanine or tryptophan is present at the end of the CDR3, so a read error is the likely explanation. The chain links TRBV5-6 to TRBJ2-3, with D hard to call. The CDR3 sequence is 14 residues long. CDR1 SGHDT and CDR2 YYEEEE come from the germline V gene. V lost 4 bases and J lost 0, with 9 bases in between. This CDR3 is CASSQNPSTDTQYL. The DNA for the CDR3 is TGTGCCAGCAGCCAAAATCCTAGCACAGATACGCAGTATCTT.

Details on this clonotype: Germline is not matched at one junction end, which may reflect a read error. The genes are TRBV6-6 and TRBJ2-1, with 9 bases lining up with TRBD1. This CDR3 has 15 amino acids. Per the germline V gene, CDR1 is MNHNY and CDR2 is SVGAGI (reference sequence). In DNA form, the CDR3 reads TGTGCCAGCAGTAACTCGCCGGGACAGGGTAGTGAGCAGTTCTTC. Protein product: CASSNSPGQGSEQFF.

This clonotype showed up just a few times. V gene TRBV3-1 combines with J gene TRBJ1-2; 9 nucleotides match TRBD1. V gave up 6 bases and J gave up 8 bases; unmatched junction bases: 7. Per the germline V gene, CDR1 is LGHDT and CDR2 is YNNKEL (reference sequence). The CDR3 is made up of 13 amino acids. The CDR3 DNA is TGTGCCAGCAGTCAATACAGGGGGCAAGGCTACACCTTC. Its protein is CASSQYRGQGYTF.

CDR3 sequence (DNA): TGTGCCAGCAGCTTAACGGGAGGGCCCACAGAGACCCAGTACTTC. Its translation is CASSLTGGPTETQYF. The V gene is TRBV7-9, the J gene TRBJ2-5; 8 nucleotides align to TRBD2. The CDR3 has 15 amino acids. V lost 2 bases, J lost 4 bases, and 6 bases stayed unmatched. The germline V gene encodes CDR1 SEHNR and CDR2 FQNEAQ (reference sequence).

This clonotype was seen only a few times. The gene calls are TRBV20-1 and TRBJ1-2, with TRBD1 matching 7 bases. CDR3 length equals 15 residues. The trim removed 3 bases at V and 2 bases at J, leaving 9 bases unmatched. Per germline, CDR1 DFQATT and CDR2 SNEGSKA (reference sequence). CDR3 coding DNA: TGCAGTGCTAGCCCGGGACAGCTGAGGAACTATGGCTACACCTTC. Protein product: CSASPGQLRNYGYTF.

This chain uses TRBV19 with TRBJ2-2; D call uncertain. Trimming took off 3 bases at V and 2 bases at J, with 10 bases between the two ends. CDR1 and CDR2 from the germline V gene are LNHDA and SQIVND (reference sequence). This CDR3 contains 15 residues. CDR3: CASSIGYYNTGELFF. The CDR3 nucleotides are TGTGCCAGTAGTATTGGCTACTATAACACCGGGGAGCTGTTTTTT.

The gene calls are TRBV7-9 and TRBJ2-1; D gene ambiguous. The tail of the sequence fits TRBJ2-7 better, so the J call may be wrong. CDR3 length: 14 amino acids. Germline V gene data show CDR1 as SEHNR and CDR2 as FQNEAQ (reference sequence). This chain's CDR3 is CASSLTRGWDEQYF. CDR3 DNA: TGTGCCAGCAGCTTAACGCGAGGCTGGGACGAGCAGTACTTC.

This clonotype was detected only a few times. The chain recombines TRBV4-1 with TRBJ1-5; D is uncertain. Germline CDR1 and CDR2: MGHRA and YSYEKL. Trimming took off 1 base at V and 6 bases at J, with 19 bases between the two ends. The CDR3 is 17 residues long. CDR3 nucleotides: TGCGCCAGCAGCCAAGGTTTAAAAGGGCAAAGGAGTCAGCCCCAGCATTTT. Encoded protein: CASSQGLKGQRSQPQHF.

This clonotype was recorded a few times. V gene TRBV29-1 combines with J gene TRBJ1-2; a weak D match, TRBD1 (5 bases). The germline gives CDR1 SQVTM, CDR2 ANQGSEA. The CDR3 length is 13 residues. The CDR3 reads CNYLPPGGYGYTF. The CDR3 nucleotides read TGCAACTATCTCCCCCCGGGGGGCTATGGCTACACCTTC.

This clonotype was found a few times. V usage is TRBV2 and J usage is TRBJ2-5, with D possibly called TRBD1 or TRBD2 (5 bases each). With 3 bases removed from V and 5 bases from J, the gap between germline ends came to 10 bases. Germline V gene lookup returns CDR1 SNHLY and CDR2 FYNNEI. The CDR3 has 13 amino acids. The CDR3 nucleotides are TGTGCCAGCAGTGACTGGGGGAGCGAGACCCAGTACTTC. Translating it yields CASSDWGSETQYF.

V usage is TRBV6-6 and J usage is TRBJ2-2; D is tentatively TRBD1 or TRBD2 (5 bases each). This CDR3 has 15 amino acids. Germline V gives CDR1 MNHNY, CDR2 SVGAGI (reference sequence). The ends were cut back, 4 bases at V and 6 bases at J, with 15 bases in the middle. In DNA, the CDR3 is TGTGCCAGCAGTTCCAGGGTGGGGGTTTCCGGGGAGCTGTTTTTT. Its translation: CASSSRVGVSGELFF.

The chain combines TRBV7-9 with TRBJ1-4, with D unclear. Between the trimmed V and J ends, which lost 5 bases and 4 bases, there was a span of 8 bases. Germline V gene data show CDR1 as SEHNR and CDR2 as FQNEAQ (reference sequence). CDR3 length equals 13 residues. CDR3 DNA sequence: TGTGCCAGCAGCCCTATTGGTAATGAAAAACTGTTTTTT. Its protein product is CASSPIGNEKLFF.

The J gene is TRBJ2-5, the V gene TRBV20-1; 10 nucleotides agree with TRBD2. The J call may be incorrect, as the DNA end agrees better with TRBJ2-1. Germline loops: CDR1 DFQATT, CDR2 SNEGSKA (reference sequence). This CDR3 is built from 16 residues. The DNA for the CDR3 is TGCAGTGCTAGAAGAATAGCGGGAGGTTCTTGGAATGAGCAGTTCTTC. Its protein product is CSARRIAGGSWNEQFF.

This clonotype appeared a few times. V gene TRBV5-1 combines with J gene TRBJ2-3, with 11 bases fitting TRBD2. The CDR3 covers 14 residues. V was clipped by 9 bases and J by 2 bases; unmatched bases: 5. Germline V lookup: CDR1 SGHRS, CDR2 YFSETQ. The CDR3 DNA follows: TGCGCCACCAAACTAGCGGGAGTCACAGATACGCAGTATTTT. It codes for CATKLAGVTDTQYF.

A few counts support this clonotype. The genes are TRBV20-1 and TRBJ2-2; the match to TRBD2 covers 13 bases. The ends lost 5 bases at V and 5 bases at J; junction bases unmatched: 2. Germline values: CDR1 DFQATT, CDR2 SNEGSKA (reference sequence). The CDR3 has 14 residues. CDR3 protein: CSAGLAGVTGELFF. The CDR3 nucleotides read TGCAGTGCTGGACTAGCGGGAGTTACCGGGGAGCTGTTTTTT.

This clonotype has a count of ten or more. This chain links TRBV4-1 with TRBJ2-1; D is perhaps TRBD2 (6 bases). The germline CDR1 and CDR2 sequences are MGHRA and YSYEKL. V lost 1 base, J lost 3 bases, and 22 bases lay in between. The CDR3 loop spans 19 amino acids. CDR3 protein: CASSQGSMYFGSVYNEQFF. The CDR3 nucleotides are TGCGCCAGCAGCCAAGGAAGCATGTATTTCGGGAGCGTCTACAATGAGCAGTTCTTC.

The gene calls are TRBV7-2 and TRBJ2-1, with a tentative D call TRBD2 (6 bases). The CDR3 extends over 15 amino acids. V was clipped by 3 bases and J by 9 bases, with 18 bases between them. Looked up from germline, CDR1 is SGHTA and CDR2 is FQGNSA. Here the CDR3 reads CASSFVAGGKGEQFF. The CDR3 DNA reads as TGTGCCAGCAGCTTTGTGGCTGGCGGGAAGGGTGAGCAGTTCTTC.

This clonotype turned up a few times. The chain is built from TRBV5-1 and TRBJ2-1; 13 bases line up with TRBD2. Germline CDR1 SGHRS, CDR2 YFSETQ. V dropped 1 base and J dropped 8; count of bases not matched to a gene: 6. This CDR3 is 16 amino acids long. The DNA of the CDR3 is TGCGCCAGCAGCTTGACTAGCGGGAGGGCCGTGCATGAGCAGTTCTTC. Translating it yields CASSLTSGRAVHEQFF.

In this sample, this clonotype turned up a few times. V usage is TRBV28 and J usage is TRBJ2-7, with D tentatively TRBD2 (6 bases). Trimming shortened V by 6 bases and J by 5 bases, and 17 bases separated the two germline ends. Germline assignment: CDR1 MDHEN and CDR2 SYDVKM. This CDR3 spans 14 amino acids. The CDR3 here is CASSPRTTRDEQYF. For the CDR3, the DNA is TGTGCCAGCAGCCCGCGGACTACCCGGGACGAGCAGTACTTC.

This clonotype showed up just a few times. The J gene is TRBJ2-1, the V gene TRBV20-1; possible D gene TRBD2, 5 bases. The DNA end is more similar to TRBJ2-5, so the J call may be wrong. Germline CDR1 is DFQATT and CDR2 is SNEGSKA (reference sequence). This CDR3 is 13 amino acids long. CDR3 sequence reads: CSAREAAQETQYF. The CDR3 region has the DNA TGCAGTGCTAGAGAAGCGGCCCAAGAGACCCAGTACTTC.

This clonotype was seen a few times. The rearrangement links TRBV11-2 to TRBJ2-3, with a possible D match to TRBD1 (5 bases). Germline V gene sequence: CDR1 SGHAT, CDR2 FQNNGV. The CDR3 runs to 15 residues. Trimming left V 5 bases short and J 2 bases short, with 14 bases between. CDR3 bases: TGTGCCAGCAGCCAAGGCCGACAGCACACAGATACGCAGTATTTT. Translating it yields CASSQGRQHTDTQYF.